This entry concerns a single T cell receptor (beta chain). Its matching antigen is unknown. The data stem from a study of STAT3 mutations in large granular lymphocyte leukemia. Findings and limits, study-wide: Every T-LGLL patient had at least one immunodominant TCRbeta clonotype.

The CDR3 spans 15 residues. Germline-derived CDR1 and CDR2 are SGHTS and YDEGEE. Deletions cut 0 bases from V and 3 bases from J, with 13 bases between. Sequenced by immunoSEQ multiplex PCR; TCRdb stores in-frame clones only, minus some. Among around 33,000 clones listed, more than 60% were seen once. This chain joins TRBV5-8 and TRBJ2-7; D might be TRBD1 (5 bases). This TCR derives from a woman between 45 and 60 years old with T-cell large granular lymphocyte leukemia. Some clones in this sample may be carry-over from other donors' samples. The material sequenced was peripheral blood mononuclear cells. CDR3 loop: CASSLGGTGLYEQYF. The DNA of the CDR3 is TGTGCCAGCAGCTTGGGGGGAACAGGTCTCTACGAGCAGTACTTC.